This passage covers 6 T cell receptor beta chains from one sample sequenced in a study of blood T cells in healthy people across ages. A J-beta primer mix and a sample-barcoded 5' primer were used in a second PCR of roughly 7 to 12 cycles. TCRdb passed the 5' RACE reads through MiXCR, listing each CDR3 protein once. The profile shows 800,000 or so distinct CDR3 sequences, about 47% of them singletons. Sequences were obtained from blood. Receptors were obtained from a man aged 80 or over in good health.

This clonotype was picked up a small number of times. The chain couples TRBV7-2 to TRBJ2-3; D remains ambiguous. Trimming pared 5 bases from V and 10 bases from J, leaving 13 bases between. The germline V gene encodes CDR1 SGHTA and CDR2 FQGNSA. The CDR3 spans 12 residues. CDR3 amino acids: CASSLLGGAQYF. The CDR3, as DNA: TGTGCCAGCAGCCTACTCGGCGGTGCGCAGTATTTT.

J is TRBJ2-7 and V is TRBV10-3; D perhaps matches TRBD1 (5 bases). Germline V CDR1 and CDR2: ENHRY, SYGVKD. The ends were cut back, 10 bases at V and 0 bases at J, with 13 bases in the middle. The CDR3 consists of 13 residues. The CDR3, as DNA: TGTGCCACCAAAGACAGAGGCTCCTACGAGCAGTACTTC. This gives the protein CATKDRGSYEQYF.

V gene TRBV4-3 combines with J gene TRBJ2-1; the match to TRBD2 covers 11 bases. After removal of 0 bases from V and 0 bases from J, the junction contained 7 bases not matched to a gene. Germline V gene data show CDR1 as LGHNA and CDR2 as YSLEER. This CDR3 is 19 amino acids long. CDR3 sequence reads: CASSQDLATSGSSYNEQFF. CDR3 bases: TGCGCCAGCAGCCAAGATCTGGCAACTAGCGGGAGCTCCTACAATGAGCAGTTCTTC.

The chain couples TRBV6-5 to TRBJ2-3; 13 bases line up with TRBD2. Germline V lookup: CDR1 MNHEY, CDR2 SVGAGI. This CDR3 has 18 residues. V gave up 5 bases and J gave up 3 bases; unmatched junction bases: 11. The CDR3 DNA reads TGTGCCAGCAGTCACGGACAGGGACTAGCGGGATTTACAGATACGCAGTATTTT. Protein sequence: CASSHGQGLAGFTDTQYF.

The chain couples TRBV7-9 to TRBJ2-7; D may be TRBD1 (6 bases). Germline-derived CDR1 and CDR2 are SEHNR and FQNEAQ (reference sequence). CDR3 length: 14 amino acids. V was trimmed by 6 bases and J by 6 bases, leaving 18 bases between them. The CDR3 is CASSTGTSVPEQYF. The CDR3 region has the DNA TGTGCCAGCAGTACCGGGACAAGCGTTCCCGAGCAGTACTTC.

The chain links TRBV27 to TRBJ1-1; D unclear. The V gene's germline CDR1 is MNHEY and CDR2 SMNVEV (reference sequence). This CDR3 contains 16 residues. Trimming took off 5 bases at V and 1 base at J, with 17 bases between the two ends. The CDR3 is CASSPRVVSGNTEAFF. The CDR3 DNA sequence: TGTGCCAGCAGTCCAAGGGTGGTGTCGGGGAACACTGAAGCTTTCTTT.